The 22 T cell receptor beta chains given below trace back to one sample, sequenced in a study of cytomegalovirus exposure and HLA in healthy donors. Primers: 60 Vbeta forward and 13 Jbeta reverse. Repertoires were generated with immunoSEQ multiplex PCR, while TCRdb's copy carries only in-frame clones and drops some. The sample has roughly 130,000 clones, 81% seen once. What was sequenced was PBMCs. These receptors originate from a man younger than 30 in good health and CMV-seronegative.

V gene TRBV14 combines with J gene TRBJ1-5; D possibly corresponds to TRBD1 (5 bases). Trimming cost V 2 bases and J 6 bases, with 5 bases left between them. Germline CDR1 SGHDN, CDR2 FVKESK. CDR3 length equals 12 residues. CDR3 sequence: CASSQQGQPQHF. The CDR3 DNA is TGTGCCAGCAGCCAACAGGGTCAGCCCCAGCATTTT.

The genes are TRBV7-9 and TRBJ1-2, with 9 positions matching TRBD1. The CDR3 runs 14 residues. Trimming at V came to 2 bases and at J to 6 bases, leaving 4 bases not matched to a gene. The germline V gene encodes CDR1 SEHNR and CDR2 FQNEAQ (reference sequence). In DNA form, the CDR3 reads TGTGCCAGCAGCTTACCGGGACAGGGAAATGGCTACACCTTC. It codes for CASSLPGQGNGYTF.

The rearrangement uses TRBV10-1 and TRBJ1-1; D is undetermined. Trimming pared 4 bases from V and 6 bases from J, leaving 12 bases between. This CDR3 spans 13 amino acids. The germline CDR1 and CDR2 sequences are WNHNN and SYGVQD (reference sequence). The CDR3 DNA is TGCGCCAGCAGTGTTTCGTTAGGAGCTGAAGCTTTCTTT. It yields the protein CASSVSLGAEAFF.

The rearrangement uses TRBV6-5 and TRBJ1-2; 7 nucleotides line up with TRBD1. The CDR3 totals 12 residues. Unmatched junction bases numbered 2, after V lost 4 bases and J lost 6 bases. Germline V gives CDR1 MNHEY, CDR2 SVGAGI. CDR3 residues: CASSSTGDGYTF. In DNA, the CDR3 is TGTGCCAGCAGTTCCACAGGGGATGGCTACACCTTC.

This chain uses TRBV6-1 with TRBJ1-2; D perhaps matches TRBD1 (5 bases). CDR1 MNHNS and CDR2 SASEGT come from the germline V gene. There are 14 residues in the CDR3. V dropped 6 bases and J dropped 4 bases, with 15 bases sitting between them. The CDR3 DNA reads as TGTGCCAGCAGCTCCCCGGGGGGGGTCTATGGCTACACCTTC. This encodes CASSSPGGVYGYTF.

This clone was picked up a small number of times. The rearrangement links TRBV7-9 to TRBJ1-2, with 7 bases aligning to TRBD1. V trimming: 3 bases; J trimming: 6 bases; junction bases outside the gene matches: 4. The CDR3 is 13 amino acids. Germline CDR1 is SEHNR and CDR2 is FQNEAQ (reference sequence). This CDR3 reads CASSFETGNGYTF. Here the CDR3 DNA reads TGTGCCAGCAGCTTTGAGACAGGGAATGGCTACACCTTC.

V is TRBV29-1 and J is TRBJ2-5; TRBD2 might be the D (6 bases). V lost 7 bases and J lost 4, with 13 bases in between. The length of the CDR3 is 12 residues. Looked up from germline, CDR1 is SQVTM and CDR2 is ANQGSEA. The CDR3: CSGTLAGETQYF. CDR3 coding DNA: TGCAGCGGGACACTAGCAGGAGAGACCCAGTACTTC.

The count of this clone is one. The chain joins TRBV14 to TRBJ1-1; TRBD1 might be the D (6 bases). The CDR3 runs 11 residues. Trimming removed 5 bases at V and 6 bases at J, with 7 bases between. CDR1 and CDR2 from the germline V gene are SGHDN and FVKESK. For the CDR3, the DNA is TGTGCCAGCAGCTACAGGGCTGAAGCTTTCTTT. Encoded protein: CASSYRAEAFF.

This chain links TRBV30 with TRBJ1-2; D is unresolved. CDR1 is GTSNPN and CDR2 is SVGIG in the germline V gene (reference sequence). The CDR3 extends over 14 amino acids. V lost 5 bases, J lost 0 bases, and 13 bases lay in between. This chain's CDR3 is CAWVESHPNYGYTF. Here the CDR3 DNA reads TGTGCCTGGGTGGAGTCCCACCCTAACTATGGCTACACCTTC.

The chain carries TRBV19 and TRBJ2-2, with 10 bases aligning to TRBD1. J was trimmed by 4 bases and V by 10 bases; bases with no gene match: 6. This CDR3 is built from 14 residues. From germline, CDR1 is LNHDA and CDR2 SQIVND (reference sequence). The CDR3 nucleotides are TGTGCCACTTTGGACAGGGGGAGCACCGGGGAGCTGTTTTTT. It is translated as CATLDRGSTGELFF.

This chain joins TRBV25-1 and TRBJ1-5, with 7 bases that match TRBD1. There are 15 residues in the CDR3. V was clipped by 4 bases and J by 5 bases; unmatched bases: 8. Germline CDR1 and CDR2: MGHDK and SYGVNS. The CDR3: CASSGGQWADQPQHF. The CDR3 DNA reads TGTGCCAGCAGTGGGGGACAGTGGGCGGATCAGCCCCAGCATTTT. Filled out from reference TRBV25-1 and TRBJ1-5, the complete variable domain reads EADIYQTPRYLVIGTGKKITLECSQTMGHDKMYWYQQDPGMELHLIHYSYGVNSTEKGDLSSESTVSRIRTEHFPLTLESARPSHTSQYLCASSGGQWADQPQHFGDGTRLSIL.

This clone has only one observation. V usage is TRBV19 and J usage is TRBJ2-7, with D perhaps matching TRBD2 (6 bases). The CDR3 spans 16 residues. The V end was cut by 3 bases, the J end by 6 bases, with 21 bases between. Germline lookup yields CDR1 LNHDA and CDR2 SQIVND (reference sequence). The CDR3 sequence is CASSIPDGRRRGEQYF. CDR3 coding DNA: TGTGCCAGTAGTATCCCTGATGGACGGCGGAGGGGCGAGCAGTACTTC.

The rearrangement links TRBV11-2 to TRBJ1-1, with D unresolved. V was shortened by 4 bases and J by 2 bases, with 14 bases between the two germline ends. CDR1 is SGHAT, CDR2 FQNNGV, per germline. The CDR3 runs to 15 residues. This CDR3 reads CASSYSWAANTEAFF. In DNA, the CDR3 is TGTGCCAGCAGCTATTCATGGGCAGCCAACACTGAAGCTTTCTTT.

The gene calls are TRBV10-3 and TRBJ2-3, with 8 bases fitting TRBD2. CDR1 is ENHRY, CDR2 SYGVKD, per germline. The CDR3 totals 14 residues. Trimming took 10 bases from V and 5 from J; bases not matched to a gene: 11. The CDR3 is CATEPAGAEDTQYF. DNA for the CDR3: TGTGCCACCGAACCAGCGGGGGCGGAAGATACGCAGTATTTT.

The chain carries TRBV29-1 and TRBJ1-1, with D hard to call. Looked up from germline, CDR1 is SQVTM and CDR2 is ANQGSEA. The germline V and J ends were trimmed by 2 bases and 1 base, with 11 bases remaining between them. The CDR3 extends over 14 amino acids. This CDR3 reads CSVETRQSNTEAFF. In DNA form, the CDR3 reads TGCAGCGTTGAAACCAGGCAGTCGAACACTGAAGCTTTCTTT.

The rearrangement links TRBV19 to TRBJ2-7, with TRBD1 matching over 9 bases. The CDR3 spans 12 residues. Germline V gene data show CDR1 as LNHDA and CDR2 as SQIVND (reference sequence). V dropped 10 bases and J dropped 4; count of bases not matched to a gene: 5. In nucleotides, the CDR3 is TGTGCCACGGACAGGGGAGATTACGAGCAGTACTTC. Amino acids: CATDRGDYEQYF.

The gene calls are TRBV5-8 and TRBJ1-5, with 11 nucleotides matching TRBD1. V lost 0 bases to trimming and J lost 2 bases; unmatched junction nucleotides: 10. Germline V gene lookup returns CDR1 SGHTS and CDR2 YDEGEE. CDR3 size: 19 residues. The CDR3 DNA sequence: TGTGCCAGCAGCTTGGTGGGCGGGACAGGGGGTTTTGGCAATCAGCCCCAGCATTTT. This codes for CASSLVGGTGGFGNQPQHF. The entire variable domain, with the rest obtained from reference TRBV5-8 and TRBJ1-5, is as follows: EAGVTQSPTHLIKTRGQQATLRCSPISGHTSVYWYQQALGLGLQFLLWYDEGEERNRGNFPPRFSGRQFPNYSSELNVNALELEDSALYLCASSLVGGTGGFGNQPQHFGDGTRLSIL.

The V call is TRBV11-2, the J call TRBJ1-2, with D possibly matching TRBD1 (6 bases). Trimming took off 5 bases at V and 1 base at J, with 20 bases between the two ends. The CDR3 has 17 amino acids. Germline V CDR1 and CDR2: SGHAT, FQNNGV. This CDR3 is CASSPLQGHARNYGYTF. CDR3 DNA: TGTGCCAGCAGCCCCTTACAGGGTCACGCGCGTAACTATGGCTACACCTTC.

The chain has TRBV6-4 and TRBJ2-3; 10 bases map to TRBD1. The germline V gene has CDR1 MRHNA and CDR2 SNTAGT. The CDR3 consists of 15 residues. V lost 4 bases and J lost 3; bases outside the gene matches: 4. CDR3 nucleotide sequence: TGTGCCAGCAGTGCCGGGACAGGGGAGACAGATACGCAGTATTTT. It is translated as CASSAGTGETDTQYF.

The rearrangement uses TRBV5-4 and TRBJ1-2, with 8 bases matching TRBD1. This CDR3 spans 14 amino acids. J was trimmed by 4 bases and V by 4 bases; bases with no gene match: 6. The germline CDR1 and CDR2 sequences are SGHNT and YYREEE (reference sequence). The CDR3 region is CASSPGQVTYGYTF. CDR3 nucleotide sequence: TGTGCCAGCAGCCCGGGACAGGTGACCTATGGCTACACCTTC.

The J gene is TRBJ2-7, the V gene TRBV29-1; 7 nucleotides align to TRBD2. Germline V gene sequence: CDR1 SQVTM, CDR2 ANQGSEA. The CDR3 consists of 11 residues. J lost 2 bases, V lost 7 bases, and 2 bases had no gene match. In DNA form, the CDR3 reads TGCAGCGGGGAGGGACCCTACGAGCAGTACTTC. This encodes CSGEGPYEQYF.

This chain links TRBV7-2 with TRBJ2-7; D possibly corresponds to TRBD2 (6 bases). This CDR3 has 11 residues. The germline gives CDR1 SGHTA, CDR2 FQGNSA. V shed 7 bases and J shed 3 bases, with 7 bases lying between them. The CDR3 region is CASTGGYEQYF. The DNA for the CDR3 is TGTGCCAGCACCGGGGGCTACGAGCAGTACTTC.